These 30 T cell receptor beta chains came from one sample sequenced in a study of CD8+ T cells in alopecia areata. cDNA reverse transcribed from extracted RNA served as the sequencing template. Clones were read by immunoSEQ multiplex PCR, and TCRdb kept only the in-frame ones, dropping some. The sample has 140,000 to 150,000 clones, about 51% seen once. Source: CD4+ T cells sorted from blood, taken at week 0. The source of these receptors is a human donor with alopecia areata.

This chain's CDR3 is CASSLPSGASTDTQYF. CDR3 in DNA: TGCGCCAGCAGCTTGCCCAGCGGGGCTAGCACAGATACGCAGTATTTT. The rearrangement links TRBV5-1 to TRBJ2-3; 7 bases match TRBD2. Per the germline V gene, CDR1 is SGHRS and CDR2 is YFSETQ. The trim removed 1 base at V and 0 bases at J, leaving 5 bases unmatched. The CDR3 contains 16 residues. The complete variable domain, with remaining parts taken from reference TRBV5-1 and TRBJ2-3, reads KAGVTQTPRYLIKTRGQQVTLSCSPISGHRSVSWYQQTPGQGLQFLFEYFSETQRNKGNFPGRFSGRQFSNSRSEMNVSTLELGDSALYLCASSLPSGASTDTQYFGPGTRLTVL.

CDR3 coding DNA: TGTGCCAGCTCACCAATCGGGGCGGTCCAAGAGACCCAGTACTTC. Protein product: CASSPIGAVQETQYF. This rearrangement joins TRBV18 to TRBJ2-5; either TRBD1 or TRBD2 may supply D (5 bases each). CDR3 length: 15 amino acids. V was cut by 2 bases and J by 1 base, with 11 bases left in between. Germline V gene sequence: CDR1 KGHSH, CDR2 LQKENI.

J is TRBJ2-5 and V is TRBV9; D call uncertain. This CDR3 contains 15 residues. Germline V CDR1 and CDR2: SGDLS, YYNGEE. V lost 0 bases to trimming and J lost 3 bases, with 12 bases between them. The CDR3 reads CASSVDGRLEETQYF. The CDR3 DNA follows: TGTGCCAGCAGCGTAGATGGCCGACTGGAAGAGACCCAGTACTTC. Variable domain in full (rest from reference TRBV9 and TRBJ2-5): DSGVTQTPKHLITATGQRVTLRCSPRSGDLSVYWYQQSLDQGLQFLIQYYNGEERAKGNILERFSAQQFPDLHSELNLSSLELGDSALYFCASSVDGRLEETQYFGPGTRLLVL.

The chain uses TRBV9 and TRBJ2-3, with TRBD2 matching over 10 bases. The CDR3 length is 18 residues. Germline loops: CDR1 SGDLS, CDR2 YYNGEE. Unmatched junction bases numbered 16, after V lost 3 bases and J lost 6 bases. CDR3 DNA: TGTGCCAGCAGCGCCGAGAGAAGCGGGAGGGCCCCCGAGGATACGCAGTATTTT. This gives the protein CASSAERSGRAPEDTQYF. Full variable domain (outside the CDR3, taken from reference TRBV9 and TRBJ2-3): DSGVTQTPKHLITATGQRVTLRCSPRSGDLSVYWYQQSLDQGLQFLIQYYNGEERAKGNILERFSAQQFPDLHSELNLSSLELGDSALYFCASSAERSGRAPEDTQYFGPGTRLTVL.

This clone has only a few counts. This rearrangement joins TRBV5-4 to TRBJ1-1; D perhaps matches TRBD1 (6 bases). In germline, CDR1 is SGHNT, CDR2 YYREEE (reference sequence). The ends were cut back, 4 bases at V and 0 bases at J, with 13 bases in the middle. This CDR3 comprises 15 residues. CDR3 sequence (DNA): TGTGCCAGCAGCGTTCAAGGACAGTTGAACACTGAAGCTTTCTTT. Encoded protein: CASSVQGQLNTEAFF.

This rearrangement joins TRBV4-1 to TRBJ2-3; D remains unclear. From germline, CDR1 is MGHRA and CDR2 YSYEKL. The CDR3 is made up of 14 amino acids. Trimming pared 0 bases from V and 0 bases from J, leaving 4 bases between. The DNA for the CDR3 is TGCGCCAGCAGCCAAGAAGAGAGCACAGATACGCAGTATTTT. It yields the protein CASSQEESTDTQYF.

The chain couples TRBV5-1 to TRBJ2-5; tentative D call: TRBD2 (5 bases). Trimming shortened V by 5 bases and J by 5 bases, and 7 bases separated the two germline ends. The CDR3 consists of 11 residues. Germline-derived CDR1 and CDR2 are SGHRS and YFSETQ. CDR3 in amino acids: CASSWRETQYF. For the CDR3, the DNA is TGCGCCAGCAGTTGGAGGGAGACCCAGTACTTC.

In this sample, this clone turned up a few times. The chain links TRBV5-1 to TRBJ2-6; D is undetermined. V was cut by 5 bases and J by 0 bases, with 9 bases left in between. Germline V lookup: CDR1 SGHRS, CDR2 YFSETQ. The CDR3 has 15 amino acids. The CDR3 DNA follows: TGCGCCAGCAGAGAAGTACCCTCTGGGGCCAACGTCCTGACTTTC. Translating it yields CASREVPSGANVLTF.

The chain's CDR3 is CASSLVAGGNQETQYF. The CDR3 DNA reads as TGCGCCAGCAGCTTGGTCGCGGGGGGGAACCAAGAGACCCAGTACTTC. The J gene is TRBJ2-5, the V gene TRBV5-1; 9 bases map to TRBD2. Germline CDR1 and CDR2: SGHRS and YFSETQ. CDR3 length: 16 amino acids. J gave up 0 bases and V 0 bases, and 3 bases lay outside the gene matches.

The rearrangement uses TRBV18 and TRBJ2-7, with 7 nucleotides matching TRBD1. V lost 6 bases and J lost 6; bases outside the gene matches: 8. CDR3 length equals 13 residues. Germline V lookup: CDR1 KGHSH, CDR2 LQKENI. CDR3 loop: CASSPYRDSEQYF. The CDR3 region has the DNA TGTGCCAGCTCGCCGTACCGGGACAGCGAGCAGTACTTC. Variable domain in full (rest from reference TRBV18 and TRBJ2-7): NAGVMQNPRHLVRRRGQEARLRCSPMKGHSHVYWYRQLPEEGLKFMVYLQKENIIDESGMPKERFSAEFPKEGPSILRIQQVVRGDSAAYFCASSPYRDSEQYFGPGTRLTVT.

The genes are TRBV9 and TRBJ2-5; 8 bases map to TRBD1. From germline, CDR1 is SGDLS and CDR2 YYNGEE. The CDR3 loop spans 14 amino acids. V lost 2 bases to trimming and J lost 1 base; unmatched junction nucleotides: 1. The CDR3 sequence: CASSVGTGQETQYF. CDR3 sequence (DNA): TGTGCCAGCAGCGTCGGGACAGGCCAAGAGACCCAGTACTTC.

The table lists this clone with a few counts. CDR3 in amino acids: CASSQDDRVGTEAFF. CDR3 sequence (DNA): TGCGCCAGCAGCCAAGATGACAGGGTGGGCACTGAAGCTTTCTTT. This chain joins TRBV4-1 and TRBJ1-1; 7 bases are a match to TRBD1. Germline V gives CDR1 MGHRA, CDR2 YSYEKL. The CDR3 extends over 15 amino acids. The V gene end was trimmed by 0 bases and the J gene end by 4 bases; junction bases not matched to a gene: 5.

The V call is TRBV6-6, the J call TRBJ2-3, with a possible D match to TRBD2 (5 bases). V was cut by 8 bases and J by 1 base, with 13 bases left in between. This CDR3 region has 14 residues. Looked up from germline, CDR1 is MNHNY and CDR2 is SVGAGI (reference sequence). CDR3 nucleotide sequence: TGTGCCAGCTGCGTGGGAGTAGGCACAGATACGCAGTATTTT. Amino acid sequence: CASCVGVGTDTQYF.

The chain joins TRBV2 to TRBJ2-7; possible D gene TRBD1, 5 bases. CDR3 length equals 14 residues. Looked up from germline, CDR1 is SNHLY and CDR2 is FYNNEI. V was cut by 2 bases and J by 1 base, with 9 bases left in between. The CDR3: CASSETRQSYEQYF. Written as DNA, the CDR3 is TGTGCCAGCAGTGAAACTCGACAGTCCTACGAGCAGTACTTC.

This clone was counted a single time. The chain carries TRBV11-2 and TRBJ2-2; D possibly corresponds to TRBD2 (5 bases). The germline CDR1 and CDR2 sequences are SGHAT and FQNNGV. The CDR3 totals 15 residues. V shed 2 bases and J shed 7 bases, with 14 bases lying between them. This CDR3 reads CASSLSGVPFGELFF. Here the CDR3 DNA reads TGTGCCAGCAGCTTAAGCGGAGTCCCCTTCGGGGAGCTGTTTTTT.

The chain uses TRBV29-1 and TRBJ2-7; D gene unclear. Germline lookup yields CDR1 SQVTM and CDR2 ANQGSEA. V shed 7 bases and J shed 4 bases, with 11 bases lying between them. The CDR3 contains 11 residues. As DNA, the CDR3 is TGCAGCGCCCTATGGGCTTACGAGCAGTACTTC. This codes for CSALWAYEQYF.

The genes are TRBV7-6 and TRBJ2-7, with unresolved D. The germline gives CDR1 SGHVS, CDR2 FNYEAQ. CDR3 size: 13 residues. Trimming shortened V by 4 bases and J by 5 bases, and 12 bases separated the two germline ends. CDR3 protein: CASSSIPLNEQYF. The CDR3 coding sequence is TGTGCCAGCAGCTCAATACCCTTAAACGAGCAGTACTTC.

V gene TRBV7-2 combines with J gene TRBJ2-1; TRBD1 matches 8 bases. V was clipped by 1 base and J by 6 bases; unmatched bases: 5. The CDR3 totals 15 residues. CDR1 and CDR2 from the germline V gene are SGHTA and FQGNSA. The CDR3 DNA reads TGTGCCAGCAGCTTAGGGGACAGGCTAGGCAATGAGCAGTTCTTC. It encodes CASSLGDRLGNEQFF.

The gene calls are TRBV29-1 and TRBJ2-7; TRBD2 agrees at 7 bases. Germline V gene data show CDR1 as SQVTM and CDR2 as ANQGSEA. V trimming: 6 bases; J trimming: 0 bases; junction bases outside the gene matches: 5. This CDR3 has 13 residues. The DNA of the CDR3 is TGCAGCGTCTCCGGGACTACCTCCTACGAGCAGTACTTC. It codes for CSVSGTTSYEQYF.

The rearrangement joins TRBV10-3 to TRBJ2-6, with 9 bases matching TRBD1. This CDR3 is built from 14 residues. From germline, CDR1 is ENHRY and CDR2 SYGVKD. V lost 11 bases, J lost 3 bases, and 5 bases stayed unmatched. CDR3 sequence: CASRTGVGANVLTF. The DNA for the CDR3 is TGTGCCTCCCGGACAGGGGTTGGGGCCAACGTCCTGACTTTC.

This clone was seen a single time. The chain recombines TRBV7-2 with TRBJ1-1; TRBD1 is a possible D gene (5 bases). CDR3 length equals 15 residues. CDR1 is SGHTA and CDR2 is FQGNSA in the germline V gene. V lost 6 bases and J 1 base, leaving 15 bases between the germline ends. The CDR3 DNA reads TGTGCCAGCAGAGTCCGGGGACGGGGGAACACTGAAGCTTTCTTT. Protein: CASRVRGRGNTEAFF.

This clone was detected only a few times. The V gene is TRBV15, the J gene TRBJ2-7; D is uncertain. The V end was cut by 1 base, the J end by 0 bases, with 10 bases between. Germline assignment: CDR1 LNHNV and CDR2 YYDKDF (reference sequence). The CDR3 has 15 amino acids. The CDR3 DNA reads TGTGCCACCAGCAGAGGAAATAGGGACTCCTACGAGCAGTACTTC. It translates to CATSRGNRDSYEQYF.

The V gene is TRBV15, the J gene TRBJ2-7; 9 nucleotides match TRBD1. The CDR3 consists of 14 residues. Germline CDR1 LNHNV, CDR2 YYDKDF (reference sequence). Unmatched junction bases numbered 11, after V lost 2 bases and J lost 12 bases. Written as DNA, the CDR3 is TGTGCCACCAGCAGACCCGGGACAGGGATCGAACCGTACTTC. Translated: CATSRPGTGIEPYF. The entire variable domain, with the rest obtained from reference TRBV15 and TRBJ2-7, is as follows: DAMVIQNPRYQVTQFGKPVTLSCSQTLNHNVMYWYQQKSSQAPKLLFHYYDKDFNNEADTPDNFQSRRPNTSFCFLDIRSPGLGDTAMYLCATSRPGTGIEPYFGPGTRLTVT.

This clone appeared a few times. This rearrangement joins TRBV4-3 to TRBJ2-5; 10 bases agree with TRBD1. The CDR3 totals 16 residues. In germline, CDR1 is LGHNA, CDR2 YSLEER. The ends lost 0 bases at V and 6 bases at J; junction bases unmatched: 7. The CDR3 bases are TGCGCCAGCAGCCAAGATTGGACAGGGGGGACCAAGACCCAGTACTTC. Protein: CASSQDWTGGTKTQYF.

This sequence joins TRBV30 and TRBJ1-1; no firm D call. CDR1 and CDR2 from the germline V gene are GTSNPN and SVGIG (reference sequence). V lost 2 bases and J lost 5, with 15 bases in between. The CDR3 spans 14 residues. CDR3: CAWSSLRTRTEAFF. The CDR3 region has the DNA TGTGCCTGGAGTAGTTTGCGAACAAGGACTGAAGCTTTCTTT.

This clone was seen more than once but under ten times. The V call is TRBV7-2, the J call TRBJ2-3; weak D call: TRBD1 (6 bases). Germline CDR1 is SGHTA and CDR2 is FQGNSA. The length of the CDR3 is 13 residues. V lost 2 bases, J lost 3 bases, and 6 bases lay in between. In DNA, the CDR3 is TGTGCCAGCAGCTTACAGGGGACAGATACGCAGTATTTT. Translation: CASSLQGTDTQYF.

The chain recombines TRBV5-6 with TRBJ1-5; 8 bases map to TRBD1. Germline trimming cut 2 bases from V and 3 bases from J; bases unmatched to any gene: 4. This CDR3 has 15 amino acids. Germline CDR1 reads SGHDT; CDR2 reads YYEEEE. This CDR3 reads CASSFKDRVNQPQHF. The CDR3 DNA sequence: TGTGCCAGCAGCTTTAAGGACAGGGTCAATCAGCCCCAGCATTTT.

J is TRBJ2-3 and V is TRBV30, with D unresolved. With 5 bases removed from V and 2 bases from J, the gap between germline ends came to 8 bases. The germline V gene encodes CDR1 GTSNPN and CDR2 SVGIG (reference sequence). The length of the CDR3 is 12 residues. Here the CDR3 DNA reads TGTGCCTGGGGCGAGCCCACAGATACGCAGTATTTT. Encoded protein: CAWGEPTDTQYF. Combining the CDR3 with reference TRBV30 and TRBJ2-3 gives the whole variable domain SQTIHQWPATLVQPVGSPLSLECTVEGTSNPNLYWYRQAAGRGLQLLFYSVGIGQISSEVPQNLSASRPQDRQFILSSKKLLLSDSGFYLCAWGEPTDTQYFGPGTRLTVL.

The chain employs TRBV7-2 and TRBJ2-7; 13 positions match TRBD2. V lost 1 base and J lost 0; bases outside the gene matches: 6. The CDR3 is 18 amino acids. Germline assignment: CDR1 SGHTA and CDR2 FQGNSA. CDR3 amino acids: CASSLGAGLAGSSYEQYF. The DNA for the CDR3 is TGTGCCAGCAGCTTAGGTGCGGGACTAGCGGGAAGCTCCTACGAGCAGTACTTC.

This clone appeared a single time. The chain employs TRBV5-1 and TRBJ2-6; 8 positions match TRBD1. CDR1 and CDR2 from the germline V gene are SGHRS and YFSETQ. CDR3 length equals 15 residues. Trimming at V came to 4 bases and at J to 2 bases, leaving 2 bases not matched to a gene. The CDR3 protein is CASSTGGTGANVLTF. The CDR3 DNA is TGCGCCAGCAGCACAGGGGGTACTGGGGCCAACGTCCTGACTTTC.